The 5 T cell receptor beta chains below all came from one sample that was sequenced in a study of CD8+CD57+ T cells in acquired aplastic anemia. Patients chosen for sequencing had shown CD8+CD57+ cell expansion by flow cytometry. TCR beta VDJ and CDR3 were profiled, and genomic DNA was the template. TCRdb re-derived calls from the reads in MiXCR, one entry per CDR3 protein. Of about 200,000 distinct CDR3 sequences listed, roughly 50% are singletons. Specimen: sorted CD4+, CD8+, or CD8+CD57+ T cells (not recorded which) from PBMCs. These receptor sequences come from a human donor with aplastic anemia.

For this clonotype: Compared with germline, one end of the junction differs, possibly owing to a read error. V and J are TRBV24-1 and TRBJ2-1, with D tentatively TRBD1 (5 bases). Per the germline V gene, CDR1 is KGHDR and CDR2 is SFDVKD. The CDR3 consists of 14 residues. The CDR3 DNA reads TGTGCCAGCAGTCTCTCAGGGCGACGCAATGAGCAGTTCTTC. Encoded protein: CASSLSGRRNEQFF.

This clonotype has just a few counts. The J gene is TRBJ2-7, the V gene TRBV19, with D possibly matching TRBD2 (6 bases). There are 13 residues in the CDR3. Trimming took off 7 bases at V and 6 bases at J, with 16 bases between the two ends. Germline CDR1 LNHDA, CDR2 SQIVND (reference sequence). CDR3 sequence reads: CASMGTPGGEQYV. DNA for the CDR3: TGTGCCAGTATGGGCACCCCCGGGGGCGAGCAGTACGTC.

On this clonotype itself: Since a much larger clone is just one base distant, this may be a read error. Likely a read error: the CDR3 ends without its conserved phenylalanine or tryptophan. The V call is TRBV5-1, the J call TRBJ1-1; 7 bases are shared with TRBD1. CDR3 length: 16 amino acids. The trim removed 0 bases at V and 0 bases at J, leaving 5 bases unmatched. CDR1 is SGHRS, CDR2 YFSETQ, per germline. CDR3 nucleotides: TGCGCCAGCAGCTTGGCGGGGACAGCCATGAACACTGAAGCTTTCCTT. It specifies CASSLAGTAMNTEAFL.

CDR3 region: CASRLQLNTEAFF. Written as DNA, the CDR3 is TGTGCCAGCAGGCTACAGTTGAACACTGAAGCTTTCTTT. The V and J genes are TRBV5-5 and TRBJ1-1, with no clear D. V lost 5 bases to trimming and J lost 0 bases, with 8 bases between them. CDR3 length: 13 amino acids. Germline CDR1 and CDR2: SGHKS and YYEKEE (reference sequence).

The rearrangement joins TRBV5-1 to TRBJ2-2; D possibly corresponds to TRBD1 (5 bases). The germline V gene encodes CDR1 SGHRS and CDR2 YFSETQ. Between the trimmed V and J ends, which lost 2 bases and 7 bases, there was a span of 9 bases. The CDR3 covers 13 residues. The CDR3 loop is CASSLVGRGELFF. CDR3 DNA sequence: TGCGCCAGCAGCTTAGTGGGGCGCGGGGAGCTGTTTTTT.